This passage covers 19 T cell receptor beta chains from one sample sequenced in a study of CD8+ T cells in alopecia areata. As the sequencing template, cDNA was produced by extracting RNA and reverse transcribing it. TCRdb keeps only in-frame clones here, not all; method: immunoSEQ multiplex PCR. The data hold over 200,000 clones, with about three fifths observed a single time. Sequenced material: CD4+ T cells sorted from blood, taken at week 0. The receptors were gathered from a human donor with alopecia areata.

The chain employs TRBV25-1 and TRBJ1-2; D might be TRBD1 (5 bases). Germline values: CDR1 MGHDK, CDR2 SYGVNS. The CDR3 has 15 amino acids. V gave up 4 bases and J gave up 3 bases, with 15 bases separating them. CDR3 region: CASSAEGLSDYGYTF. In DNA form, the CDR3 reads TGTGCCAGCAGTGCTGAGGGACTATCTGACTATGGCTACACCTTC.

This rearrangement joins TRBV30 to TRBJ1-4; D unclear. This CDR3 is built from 14 residues. From germline, CDR1 is GTSNPN and CDR2 SVGIG (reference sequence). V lost 4 bases to trimming and J lost 13 bases, with 22 bases between them. CDR3 amino acids: CAWNSEGGARGLFF. In DNA form, the CDR3 reads TGTGCCTGGAACTCCGAAGGCGGCGCCCGGGGACTGTTTTTT.

This chain joins TRBV6-5 and TRBJ1-1; perhaps TRBD1 as D (5 bases). This CDR3 region has 14 residues. Germline lookup yields CDR1 MNHEY and CDR2 SVGAGI. Deletions cut 5 bases from V and 5 bases from J, with 15 bases between. The CDR3 sequence: CASSPMTRGTEAFF. The CDR3, as DNA: TGTGCCAGCAGTCCTATGACGAGGGGAACTGAAGCTTTCTTT.

This chain connects TRBV19 to TRBJ2-1; 9 bases match TRBD2. Germline CDR1 reads LNHDA; CDR2 reads SQIVND (reference sequence). Germline trimming cut 5 bases from V and 5 bases from J; bases unmatched to any gene: 7. The CDR3 spans 15 residues. The CDR3 region is CASSVRGGRNNEQFF. As DNA, the CDR3 is TGTGCCAGTAGTGTGCGGGGGGGCCGTAACAATGAGCAGTTCTTC.

The chain combines TRBV9 with TRBJ2-7; possibly TRBD1 for D (6 bases). The CDR3 covers 13 residues. The germline V and J ends were trimmed by 4 bases and 9 bases, with 17 bases remaining between them. Per germline, CDR1 SGDLS and CDR2 YYNGEE. The CDR3 sequence is CASSPRPEGVQYF. CDR3 in DNA: TGTGCCAGCAGCCCACGACCTGAGGGGGTGCAGTACTTC.

The chain combines TRBV15 with TRBJ2-1, with 7 bases lining up with TRBD1. J was trimmed by 9 bases and V by 0 bases; bases with no gene match: 2. Per germline, CDR1 LNHNV and CDR2 YYDKDF (reference sequence). The CDR3 extends over 13 amino acids. CDR3 sequence (DNA): TGTGCCACCAGCAGAGAACGGGACAGTGAGCAGTTCTTC. This sequence encodes CATSRERDSEQFF.

This clone was counted once. This chain connects TRBV2 to TRBJ2-5, with D perhaps matching TRBD1 (5 bases). Trimming stripped 3 bases from V and 5 bases from J, with 19 bases between. The CDR3 runs to 16 residues. Germline-derived CDR1 and CDR2 are SNHLY and FYNNEI. The CDR3 DNA sequence: TGTGCCAGCAGTGACCTGACAGTTTCTTCTATGGAGACCCAGTACTTC. Translating it yields CASSDLTVSSMETQYF. Combining the CDR3 with reference TRBV2 and TRBJ2-5 gives the whole variable domain EPEVTQTPSHQVTQMGQEVILRCVPISNHLYFYWYRQILGQKVEFLVSFYNNEISEKSEIFDDQFSVERPDGSNFTLKIRSTKLEDSAMYFCASSDLTVSSMETQYFGPGTRLLVL.

The chain uses TRBV6-5 and TRBJ2-7; D is possibly TRBD2 (5 bases). V shed 6 bases and J shed 6 bases, with 18 bases lying between them. Germline loops: CDR1 MNHEY, CDR2 SVGAGI. This CDR3 contains 14 residues. Here the CDR3 reads CASRYTGNQVEQYF. In DNA form, the CDR3 reads TGTGCCAGCAGGTATACGGGGAACCAGGTCGAGCAGTACTTC.

This chain uses TRBV30 with TRBJ2-7; D is ambiguous. V dropped 0 bases and J dropped 3 bases, with 9 bases sitting between them. CDR1 is GTSNPN and CDR2 is SVGIG in the germline V gene (reference sequence). The CDR3 is 13 residues long. CDR3 DNA: TGTGCCTGGAGTGTAAGCGATGGCTACGAGCAGTACTTC. Encoded protein: CAWSVSDGYEQYF.

The gene calls are TRBV5-4 and TRBJ1-1; D may be TRBD1 (5 bases). The ends were cut back, 5 bases at V and 5 bases at J, with 16 bases in the middle. Germline-derived CDR1 and CDR2 are SGHNT and YYREEE (reference sequence). The CDR3 loop spans 14 amino acids. In DNA form, the CDR3 reads TGTGCCAGCAGTTGGCCGGGACGTCCTACTGAAGCTTTCTTT. Its protein is CASSWPGRPTEAFF.

There are a few counts of this clone. The J gene is TRBJ2-2, the V gene TRBV7-2, with unresolved D. The CDR3 length is 15 residues. The germline V and J ends were trimmed by 1 base and 0 bases, with 6 bases remaining between them. Germline-derived CDR1 and CDR2 are SGHTA and FQGNSA. The CDR3 sequence: CASSLGLANTGELFF. CDR3 nucleotides: TGTGCCAGCAGCTTAGGACTTGCGAACACCGGGGAGCTGTTTTTT.

The chain is built from TRBV7-3 and TRBJ2-1, with 15 bases fitting TRBD2. The CDR3 has 16 amino acids. Losses at the gene ends were 4 bases for V and 6 bases for J; bases not matched to a gene: 4. Germline V lookup: CDR1 SGHTA, CDR2 FQGTGA. CDR3 protein: CASSSGTSGRINEQFF. The CDR3 DNA reads as TGTGCCAGCAGCTCTGGGACTAGCGGGAGGATCAATGAGCAGTTCTTC.

Many counts were recorded for this clone. The J gene is TRBJ1-5, the V gene TRBV7-8; D perhaps matches TRBD1 (5 bases). CDR1 is SGHVS, CDR2 FQNEAQ, per germline. V dropped 5 bases and J dropped 2 bases, with 16 bases sitting between them. The CDR3 is 16 amino acids. The CDR3, as DNA: TGTGCCAGCAGCCCCGGGGCTCAGGGCGGCAATCAGCCCCAGCATTTT. Its protein product is CASSPGAQGGNQPQHF.

The chain employs TRBV6-1 and TRBJ2-5; the match to TRBD1 covers 10 bases. V was clipped by 4 bases and J by 1 base; unmatched bases: 3. Germline CDR1 MNHNS, CDR2 SASEGT. This CDR3 has 15 residues. The CDR3 nucleotides read TGTGCCAGCAGTGTCCGGGACAGGGGCCAAGAGACCCAGTACTTC. Its translation: CASSVRDRGQETQYF.

The V gene is TRBV7-9, the J gene TRBJ2-3, with 11 bases aligning to TRBD1. The germline V gene encodes CDR1 SEHNR and CDR2 FQNEAQ (reference sequence). The J segment lost 6 bases and the V segment lost 5 bases, leaving 7 bases of the junction unmatched. The CDR3 totals 15 residues. CDR3 nucleotide sequence: TGTGCCAGCAGCAGGACAGGGGGCTTATCGGATACGCAGTATTTT. It yields the protein CASSRTGGLSDTQYF.

V and J are TRBV29-1 and TRBJ2-2; 7 nucleotides match TRBD2. The length of the CDR3 is 13 residues. Trimming at V came to 6 bases and at J to 1 base, leaving 2 bases not matched to a gene. Germline-derived CDR1 and CDR2 are SQVTM and ANQGSEA. CDR3 sequence reads: CSVAGRNTGELFF. The CDR3 DNA is TGCAGCGTAGCGGGGAGGAACACCGGGGAGCTGTTTTTT.

This clone was picked up many times. The chain links TRBV7-6 to TRBJ2-1; D remains ambiguous. The germline gives CDR1 SGHVS, CDR2 FNYEAQ. Trimming cost V 4 bases and J 6 bases, with 7 bases left between them. The CDR3 is 12 residues long. CDR3 bases: TGTGCCAGCAGCTCCGGGCCCAATGAGCAGTTCTTC. Amino acids: CASSSGPNEQFF. The variable domain in full, with the rest retrieved from reference TRBV7-6 and TRBJ2-1, is GAGVSQSPRYKVTKRGQDVALRCDPISGHVSLYWYRQALGQGPEFLTYFNYEAQQDKSGLPNDRFSAERPEGSISTLTIQRTEQRDSAMYRCASSSGPNEQFFGPGTRLTVL.

This rearrangement joins TRBV10-3 to TRBJ2-1; 10 nucleotides agree with TRBD2. This CDR3 is built from 16 residues. Germline lookup yields CDR1 ENHRY and CDR2 SYGVKD. The junction had 5 bases not matched to a gene; V was cut back by 6 bases and J by 0 bases. The CDR3 loop reads CAISRTSGFSYNEQFF. The CDR3 nucleotides read TGTGCCATCAGCCGGACTAGCGGCTTCTCCTACAATGAGCAGTTCTTC.

This chain uses TRBV29-1 with TRBJ1-2, with 9 bases that match TRBD1. Germline loops: CDR1 SQVTM, CDR2 ANQGSEA. V shed 8 bases, J shed 5 bases, and the junction held 12 bases outside the gene matches. There are 14 residues in the CDR3. Here the CDR3 DNA reads TGCAGCTTCAGGGGACAGGGAGAGAGATATGGCTACACCTTC. Its translation: CSFRGQGERYGYTF.